Reported below is one T cell receptor (beta chain). Its antigen is still unknown. Base-call qualities are not available, and no considerably larger clone is one nucleotide away. PBMCs were isolated by Ficoll-Paque density gradient centrifugation. Inclusive of the bounding cysteine and phenylalanine, the CDR3 is 16 residues long. The only DNA kept is the CDR3, 48 bases in frame from the first base. Reading the germline V gene gives CDR1 LGHNA and CDR2 YNFKEQ. A distance of 17 bases separates the germline ends of V and J, which lose 4 bases and 5 bases respectively. The sample belongs to a study of T-cell memory formation after mild COVID-19 (dated by TCRdb to 2020 to 2023). For the wider study: Most TCR sequence clusters were specific to one of the two donors. In two donors, T-cell clones that expanded and contracted after mild COVID-19 were followed by sequencing TCRalpha and TCRbeta repertoires longitudinally. The cohort comprised two young, previously healthy adult volunteers, one female and one male. What the work shows at the level of the full study, not this receptor alone: Some responding clones were detected in pre-infection memory, suggesting pre-existing cross-reactive memory T cells joined the SARS-CoV-2 response. Clones that contracted from day 15 to 85 showed balanced CD4/CD8 phenotypes, whereas a second wave of clones that expanded from day 15 to 37 leaned towards CD4+. Only two mild cases were covered by the study, and larger cohorts that include severe cases with pre-infection samples were considered necessary. SARS-CoV-2 specificity was not confirmed for the second-wave clones peaking on day 37. Contracting CD4+ clones were located mainly in the CM and EM memory subsets, whereas CD8+ clones were found to be enriched in EMRA.

Sequencing instrument: Illumina NovaSeq 6000. cDNA libraries for TCRalpha and TCRbeta were prepared by 5'RACE using constant-segment primers, with sample barcodes and unique molecular identifiers added. Trizol reagent was used to extract RNA from every sample. The libraries were amplified in two PCR steps, and the second step added a second sample barcode and Illumina TruSeq adapters. The libraries were sequenced on an Illumina NovaSeq using 2 x 150 bp paired-end reads. Turning to the authors' computational methods: Demultiplexing of reads and collapsing into UMI-guided consensus sequences were performed with migec v1.2.7. Using mixcr v2.1.11, UMI consensuses were aligned to TRA and TRB V and J templates and then assembled into clonotypes. A clonotype was counted as expanded or contracted only if both edgeR and NoisET called the change significant, with noise models trained on biological replicates. For edgeR calls, the thresholds were a false discovery rate-adjusted p below 0.01 and a log2 fold-change of 1. As an exploratory analysis of dynamics, max-normalized trajectories of the 1000 most abundant clonotypes were examined by PCA with hierarchical clustering. Separately sequenced CD4+ and CD8+ repertoires were used to assign the CD4 or CD8 phenotype of responding clones. TCRdb reran the public reads through fastp at Q25 and MiXCR, keeping productive beta chains. CDR3 protein sequences are deduplicated, and each keeps its most common genes and DNA. The V and J calls here are based on TCRdb, not the publication. The sample data list around 300,000 distinct CDR3 sequences, and roughly 19% of these were observed just once. The ten largest clones capture approximately 21% of the sample.

This sequence originates from a man in his late teens or twenties who had mild COVID-19 (a few samples of this study predate the infection). The sample titles of this study are shuffled in the database, so cell type and time point are left out; the donor was told from shared clones. The sequence is built from TRBV4-2 and TRBJ2-2, with TRBD1 perhaps the D gene, on 6 matching bases. Sequences were obtained from PBMCs or a T cell subset sorted from them (not recorded which). The CDR3 in this case is CASSPIFVDRTGELFF. The DNA sequence follows: TGTGCCAGCAGCCCGATCTTCGTCGACAGGACCGGGGAGCTGTTTTTT.